Listed here are 8 T cell receptor beta chains from one sample, sequenced in a study of glioma-infiltrating T cells after dendritic cell vaccination. Time point given: after dendritic cell vaccination, including at tumor progression/relapse. The method was immunoSEQ multiplex PCR; TCRdb's version includes in-frame clones alone and lacks a portion of them. The sample contains about 110,000 clones, around 90% of which appear only once. The sample consisted of blood, taken after dendritic cell vaccination. Every receptor here comes from a human donor with glioblastoma.

The J gene is TRBJ2-3, the V gene TRBV19; TRBD2 matches at 15 bases. Germline V gene lookup returns CDR1 LNHDA and CDR2 SQIVND (reference sequence). The V segment lost 4 bases and the J segment 8 bases; nucleotides outside the gene matches: 10. The CDR3 covers 17 residues. CDR3: CASSRAGLAGGFGTQYF. The CDR3 nucleotides are TGTGCCAGTAGTAGGGCGGGACTAGCGGGGGGCTTCGGTACGCAGTATTTT.

This sequence joins TRBV6-5 and TRBJ2-6; D is uncertain. The CDR3 covers 13 residues. V was pared by 7 bases and J by 4 bases, with 8 bases between. In germline, CDR1 is MNHEY, CDR2 SVGAGI. In nucleotides, the CDR3 is TGTGCCAGCACAAGGAGAGGGGCCAACGTCCTGACTTTC. It specifies CASTRRGANVLTF.

The chain combines TRBV6-5 with TRBJ2-7; the D gene is possibly TRBD2 (6 bases). Trimming cost V 8 bases and J 0 bases, with 11 bases left between them. Germline V lookup: CDR1 MNHEY, CDR2 SVGAGI. CDR3 length equals 13 residues. DNA for the CDR3: TGTGCCAGCGGGGCGGGGCACTCCTACGAGCAGTACTTC. Encoded protein: CASGAGHSYEQYF.

V usage is TRBV27 and J usage is TRBJ1-5; D perhaps matches TRBD1 (6 bases). Per the germline V gene, CDR1 is MNHEY and CDR2 is SMNVEV (reference sequence). Trimming removed 6 bases from V and 3 bases from J, with 12 bases in between. The CDR3 has 14 residues. CDR3 sequence (DNA): TGTGCCAGCAGAATCCAGGGGCCCAATCAGCCCCAGCATTTT. The encoded protein is CASRIQGPNQPQHF.

The J gene is TRBJ1-5, the V gene TRBV6-5, with 7 bases matching TRBD1. This CDR3 region has 15 residues. Trimming cost V 5 bases and J 9 bases; bases outside gene matches: 13. From germline, CDR1 is MNHEY and CDR2 SVGAGI. The CDR3 DNA sequence: TGTGCCAGCAGTCCTATACTGCTACAGGGGCCGCCCCAGCATTTT. Protein: CASSPILLQGPPQHF.

The V call is TRBV2, the J call TRBJ2-1, with 9 bases fitting TRBD1. Germline CDR1 SNHLY, CDR2 FYNNEI. The V gene end was trimmed by 5 bases and the J gene end by 14 bases; junction bases not matched to a gene: 13. The CDR3 totals 14 residues. CDR3 sequence: CASSPTQTQGAEFF. CDR3 in DNA: TGTGCCAGCAGTCCCACTCAAACACAGGGGGCTGAGTTCTTC.

The chain carries TRBV11-3 and TRBJ2-6; D might be TRBD2 (5 bases). The V end lost 5 bases, the J end lost 0 bases, and 14 bases lay between the germline ends. CDR3 length: 17 amino acids. CDR1 SGHNT and CDR2 YENEEA come from the germline V gene. CDR3 sequence reads: CASSRDSPSSGANVLTF. The CDR3 DNA sequence: TGTGCCAGCAGCCGGGATTCCCCTAGCTCTGGGGCCAACGTCCTGACTTTC.

This chain links TRBV5-1 with TRBJ2-5; D is possibly TRBD2 (7 bases). The CDR3 contains 15 residues. Germline V gene lookup returns CDR1 SGHRS and CDR2 YFSETQ. V lost 0 bases and J 11 bases, leaving 20 bases between the germline ends. This CDR3 is CASSLGPGGNEVQYF. In DNA, the CDR3 is TGCGCCAGCAGCTTGGGGCCGGGGGGCAACGAGGTGCAGTACTTC.